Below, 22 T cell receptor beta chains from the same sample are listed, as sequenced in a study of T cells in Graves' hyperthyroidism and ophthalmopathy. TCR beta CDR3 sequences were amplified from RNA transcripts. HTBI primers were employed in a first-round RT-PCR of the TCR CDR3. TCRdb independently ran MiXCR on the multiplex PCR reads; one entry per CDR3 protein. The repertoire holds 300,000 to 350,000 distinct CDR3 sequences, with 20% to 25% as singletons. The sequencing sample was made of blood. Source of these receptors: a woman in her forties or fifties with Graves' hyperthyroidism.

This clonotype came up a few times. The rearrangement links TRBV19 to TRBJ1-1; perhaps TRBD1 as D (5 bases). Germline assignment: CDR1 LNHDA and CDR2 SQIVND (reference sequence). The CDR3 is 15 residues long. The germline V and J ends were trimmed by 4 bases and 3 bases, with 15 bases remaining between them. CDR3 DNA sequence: TGTGCCAGTAGTAGCCCGACGTGGGGGGACACTGAAGCTTTCTTT. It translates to CASSSPTWGDTEAFF.

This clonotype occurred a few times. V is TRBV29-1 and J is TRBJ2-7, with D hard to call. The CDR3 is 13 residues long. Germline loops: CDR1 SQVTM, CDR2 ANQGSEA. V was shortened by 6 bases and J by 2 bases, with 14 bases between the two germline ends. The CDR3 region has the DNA TGCAGCGTCTCAAGAGAAGTAGCCTACGAGCAGTACTTC. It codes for CSVSREVAYEQYF.

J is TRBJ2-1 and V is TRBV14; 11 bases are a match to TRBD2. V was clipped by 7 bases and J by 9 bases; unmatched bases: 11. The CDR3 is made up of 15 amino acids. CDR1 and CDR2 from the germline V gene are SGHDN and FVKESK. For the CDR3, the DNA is TGTGCCAGCAAGCCAAGAGGTCTAGCGGGAGGTGAGCAGTTCTTC. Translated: CASKPRGLAGGEQFF. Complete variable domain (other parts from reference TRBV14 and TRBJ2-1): EAGVTQFPSHSVIEKGQTVTLRCDPISGHDNLYWYRRVMGKEIKFLLHFVKESKQDESGMPNNRFLAERTGGTYSTLKVQPAELEDSGVYFCASKPRGLAGGEQFFGPGTRLTVL.

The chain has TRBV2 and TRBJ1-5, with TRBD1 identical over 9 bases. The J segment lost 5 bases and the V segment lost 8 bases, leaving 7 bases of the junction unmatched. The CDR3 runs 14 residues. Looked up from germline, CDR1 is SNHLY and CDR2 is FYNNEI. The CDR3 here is CASFGGQGDQPQHF. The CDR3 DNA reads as TGTGCCAGCTTCGGGGGACAGGGTGATCAGCCCCAGCATTTT.

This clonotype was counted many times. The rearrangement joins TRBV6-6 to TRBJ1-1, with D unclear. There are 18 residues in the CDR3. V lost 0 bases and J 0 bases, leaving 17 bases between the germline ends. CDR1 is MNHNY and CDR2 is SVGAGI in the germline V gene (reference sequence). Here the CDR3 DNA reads TGTGCCAGCAGTTACTCGTTGCCAGGCGCCTCGATGAACACTGAAGCTTTCTTT. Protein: CASSYSLPGASMNTEAFF.

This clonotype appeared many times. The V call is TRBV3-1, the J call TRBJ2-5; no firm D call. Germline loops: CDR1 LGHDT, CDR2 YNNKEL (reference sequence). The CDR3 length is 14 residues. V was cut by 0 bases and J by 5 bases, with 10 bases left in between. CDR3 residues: CASSQEDGRETQYF. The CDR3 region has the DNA TGTGCCAGCAGCCAAGAGGACGGTCGGGAGACCCAGTACTTC.

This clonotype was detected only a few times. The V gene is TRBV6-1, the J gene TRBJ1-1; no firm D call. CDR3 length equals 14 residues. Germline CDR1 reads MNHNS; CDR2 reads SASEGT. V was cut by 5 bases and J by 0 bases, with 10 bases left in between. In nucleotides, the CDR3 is TGTGCCAGCAGTTATGGGGAGTTGAACACTGAAGCTTTCTTT. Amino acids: CASSYGELNTEAFF.

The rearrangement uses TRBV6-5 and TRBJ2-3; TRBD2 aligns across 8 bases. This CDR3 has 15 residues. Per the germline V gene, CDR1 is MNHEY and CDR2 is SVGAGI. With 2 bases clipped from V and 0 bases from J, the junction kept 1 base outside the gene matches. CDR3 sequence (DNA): TGTGCCAGCAGTTACAGACTAGCGAGCACAGATACGCAGTATTTT. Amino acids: CASSYRLASTDTQYF.

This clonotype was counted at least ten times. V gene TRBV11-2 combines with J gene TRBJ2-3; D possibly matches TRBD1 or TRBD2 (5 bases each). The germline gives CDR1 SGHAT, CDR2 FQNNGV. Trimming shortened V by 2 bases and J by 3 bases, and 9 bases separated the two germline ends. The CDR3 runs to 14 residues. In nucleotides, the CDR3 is TGTGCCAGCAGCTTATGGGACGAAACAGATACGCAGTATTTT. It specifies CASSLWDETDTQYF.

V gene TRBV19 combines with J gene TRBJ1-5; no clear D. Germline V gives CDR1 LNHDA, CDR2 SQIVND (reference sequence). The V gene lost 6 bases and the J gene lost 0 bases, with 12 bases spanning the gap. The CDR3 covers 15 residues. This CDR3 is CASSVSVYSNQPQHF. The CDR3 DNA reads TGTGCCAGTAGCGTCAGTGTCTATAGCAATCAGCCCCAGCATTTT.

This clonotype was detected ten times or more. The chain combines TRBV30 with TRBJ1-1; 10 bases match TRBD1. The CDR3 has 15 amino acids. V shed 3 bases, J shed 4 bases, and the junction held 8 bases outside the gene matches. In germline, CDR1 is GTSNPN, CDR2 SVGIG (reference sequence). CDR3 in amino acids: CAWRGQGSKSTEAFF. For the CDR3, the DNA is TGTGCCTGGAGGGGACAGGGGAGCAAGAGCACTGAAGCTTTCTTT.

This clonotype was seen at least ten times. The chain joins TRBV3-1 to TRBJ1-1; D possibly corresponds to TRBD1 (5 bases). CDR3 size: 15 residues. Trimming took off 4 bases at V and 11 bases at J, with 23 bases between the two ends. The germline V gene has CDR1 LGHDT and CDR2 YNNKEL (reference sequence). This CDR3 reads CASSPSGLQGPVAFF. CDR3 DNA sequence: TGTGCCAGCAGCCCCTCAGGCCTTCAGGGTCCAGTCGCTTTCTTT.

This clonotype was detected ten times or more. The CDR3 DNA reads TGTGCCAGCAGTTTTTCGGGGGGGCCCTATGAGCAGTTCTTC. It encodes CASSFSGGPYEQFF. The genes are TRBV27 and TRBJ2-1, with 8 bases that match TRBD2. The CDR3 totals 14 residues. With 3 bases clipped from V and 8 bases from J, the junction kept 6 bases outside the gene matches. CDR1 is MNHEY and CDR2 is SMNVEV in the germline V gene (reference sequence).

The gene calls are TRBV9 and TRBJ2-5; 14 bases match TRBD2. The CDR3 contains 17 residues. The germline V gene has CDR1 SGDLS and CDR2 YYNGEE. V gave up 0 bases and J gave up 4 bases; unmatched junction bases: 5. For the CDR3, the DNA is TGTGCCAGCAGCGTAGGTCCCGGACTAGCGGGGGGAGAGACCCAGTACTTC. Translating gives CASSVGPGLAGGETQYF. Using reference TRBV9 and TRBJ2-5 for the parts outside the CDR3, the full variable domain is DSGVTQTPKHLITATGQRVTLRCSPRSGDLSVYWYQQSLDQGLQFLIQYYNGEERAKGNILERFSAQQFPDLHSELNLSSLELGDSALYFCASSVGPGLAGGETQYFGPGTRLLVL.

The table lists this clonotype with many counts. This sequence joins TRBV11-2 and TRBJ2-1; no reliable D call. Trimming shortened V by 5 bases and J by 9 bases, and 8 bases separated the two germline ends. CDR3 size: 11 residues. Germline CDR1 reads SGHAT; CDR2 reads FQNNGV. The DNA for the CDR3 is TGTGCCAGCAGCAGAGGTCCTGAGCAGTTCTTC. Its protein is CASSRGPEQFF.

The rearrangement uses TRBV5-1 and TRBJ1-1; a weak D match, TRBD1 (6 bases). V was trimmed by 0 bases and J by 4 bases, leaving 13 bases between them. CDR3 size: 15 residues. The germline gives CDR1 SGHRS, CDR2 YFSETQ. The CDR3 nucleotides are TGCGCCAGCAGCTTGGATTGGGGGCAGGGCACTGAAGCTTTCTTT. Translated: CASSLDWGQGTEAFF.

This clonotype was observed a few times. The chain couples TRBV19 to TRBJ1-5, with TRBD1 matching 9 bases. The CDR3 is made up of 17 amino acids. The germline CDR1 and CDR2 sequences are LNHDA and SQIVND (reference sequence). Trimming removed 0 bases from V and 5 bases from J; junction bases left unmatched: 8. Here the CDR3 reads CASSIDSRNRGHQPQHF. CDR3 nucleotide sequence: TGTGCCAGTAGTATAGACTCCCGGAACAGGGGGCATCAGCCCCAGCATTTT.

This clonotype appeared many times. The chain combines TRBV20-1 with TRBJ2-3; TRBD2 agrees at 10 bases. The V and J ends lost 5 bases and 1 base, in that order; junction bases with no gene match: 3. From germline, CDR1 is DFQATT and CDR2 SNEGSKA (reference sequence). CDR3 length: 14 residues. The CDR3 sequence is CSASGTSGTDTQYF. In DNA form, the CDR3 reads TGCAGTGCTTCCGGGACTAGCGGCACAGATACGCAGTATTTT.

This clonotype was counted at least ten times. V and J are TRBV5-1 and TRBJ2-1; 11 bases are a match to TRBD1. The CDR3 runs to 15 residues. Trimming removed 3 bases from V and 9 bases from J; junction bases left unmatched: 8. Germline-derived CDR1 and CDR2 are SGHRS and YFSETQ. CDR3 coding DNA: TGCGCCAGCAGCTCAGGACAGGGGGCGAGCAGTGAGCAGTTCTTC. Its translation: CASSSGQGASSEQFF. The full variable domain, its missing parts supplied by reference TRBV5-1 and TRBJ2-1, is KAGVTQTPRYLIKTRGQQVTLSCSPISGHRSVSWYQQTPGQGLQFLFEYFSETQRNKGNFPGRFSGRQFSNSRSEMNVSTLELGDSALYLCASSSGQGASSEQFFGPGTRLTVL.

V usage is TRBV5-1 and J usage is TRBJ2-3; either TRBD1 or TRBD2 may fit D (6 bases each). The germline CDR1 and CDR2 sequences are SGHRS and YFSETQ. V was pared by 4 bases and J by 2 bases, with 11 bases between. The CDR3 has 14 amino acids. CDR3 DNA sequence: TGCGCCAGCAGCCCCGGGGGCGACACAGATACGCAGTATTTT. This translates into CASSPGGDTDTQYF.

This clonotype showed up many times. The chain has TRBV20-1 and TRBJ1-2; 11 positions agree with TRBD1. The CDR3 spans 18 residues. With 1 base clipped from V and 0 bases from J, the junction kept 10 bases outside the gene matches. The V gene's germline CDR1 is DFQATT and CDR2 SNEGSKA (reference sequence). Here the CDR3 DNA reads TGCAGTGCTAGAGGAGGAACGCGGACAGGGGGCCCTAACTATGGCTACACCTTC. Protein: CSARGGTRTGGPNYGYTF.

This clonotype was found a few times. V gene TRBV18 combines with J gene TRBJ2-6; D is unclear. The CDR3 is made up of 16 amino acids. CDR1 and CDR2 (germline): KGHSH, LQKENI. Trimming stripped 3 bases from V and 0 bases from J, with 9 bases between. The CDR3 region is CASSPQRDSGANVLTF. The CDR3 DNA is TGTGCCAGCTCACCCCAAAGGGACTCTGGGGCCAACGTCCTGACTTTC.